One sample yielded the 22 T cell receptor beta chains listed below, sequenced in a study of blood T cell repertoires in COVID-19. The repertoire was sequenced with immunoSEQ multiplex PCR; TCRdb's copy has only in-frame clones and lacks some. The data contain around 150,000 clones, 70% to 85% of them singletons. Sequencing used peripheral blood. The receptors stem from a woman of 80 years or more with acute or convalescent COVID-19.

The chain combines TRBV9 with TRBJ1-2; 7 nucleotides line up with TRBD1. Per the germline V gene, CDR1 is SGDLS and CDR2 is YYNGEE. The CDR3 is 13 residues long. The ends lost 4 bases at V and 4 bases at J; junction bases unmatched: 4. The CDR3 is CASSNRDSYGYTF. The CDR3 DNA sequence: TGTGCCAGCAGCAACCGGGACAGCTATGGCTACACCTTC.

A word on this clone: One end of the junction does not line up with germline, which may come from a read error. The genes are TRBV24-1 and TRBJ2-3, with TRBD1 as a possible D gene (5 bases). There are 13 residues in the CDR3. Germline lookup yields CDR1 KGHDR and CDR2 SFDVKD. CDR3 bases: TGTGCCACCAGTGATTGGGTGACAGAAACGCAGTATTTT. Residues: CATSDWVTETQYF.

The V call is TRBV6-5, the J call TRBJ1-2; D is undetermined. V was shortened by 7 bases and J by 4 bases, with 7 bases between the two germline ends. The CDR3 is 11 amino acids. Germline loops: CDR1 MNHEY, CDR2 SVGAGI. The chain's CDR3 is CASKNRYGYTF. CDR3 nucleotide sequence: TGTGCCAGCAAAAATCGCTATGGCTACACCTTC.

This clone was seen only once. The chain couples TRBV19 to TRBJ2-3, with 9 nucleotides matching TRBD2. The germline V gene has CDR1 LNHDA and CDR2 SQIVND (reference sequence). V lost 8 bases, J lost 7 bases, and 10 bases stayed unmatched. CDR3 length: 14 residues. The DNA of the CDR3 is TGTGCCAGTGGTCCTAGCGGGGCCCGAAATACGCAGTATTTT. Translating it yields CASGPSGARNTQYF.

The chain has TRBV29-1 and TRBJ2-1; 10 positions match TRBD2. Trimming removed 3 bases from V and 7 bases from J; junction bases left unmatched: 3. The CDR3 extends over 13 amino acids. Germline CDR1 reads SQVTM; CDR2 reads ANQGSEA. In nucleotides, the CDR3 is TGCAGCGTTGATAAGCGGGAGGGGAATGAGCAGTTCTTC. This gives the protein CSVDKREGNEQFF.

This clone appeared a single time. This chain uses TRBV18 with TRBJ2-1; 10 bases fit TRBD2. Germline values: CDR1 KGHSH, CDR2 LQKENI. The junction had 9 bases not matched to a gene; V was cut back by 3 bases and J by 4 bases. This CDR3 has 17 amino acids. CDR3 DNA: TGTGCCAGCTCACCGAACCCCGGGACTAGCGTATACAATGAGCAGTTCTTC. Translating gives CASSPNPGTSVYNEQFF.

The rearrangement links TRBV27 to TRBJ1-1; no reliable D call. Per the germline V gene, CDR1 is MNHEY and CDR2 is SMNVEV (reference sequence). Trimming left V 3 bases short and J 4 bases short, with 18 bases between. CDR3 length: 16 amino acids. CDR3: CASSFYFETPGTEAFF. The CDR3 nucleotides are TGTGCCAGCAGTTTCTATTTCGAGACGCCGGGCACTGAAGCTTTCTTT.

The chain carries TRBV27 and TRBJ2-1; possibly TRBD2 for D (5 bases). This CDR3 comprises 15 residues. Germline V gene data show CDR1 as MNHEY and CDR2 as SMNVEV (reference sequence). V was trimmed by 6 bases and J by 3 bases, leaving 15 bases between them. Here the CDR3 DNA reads TGTGCCAGCAGCCTCTCCGCTCGGGGCTACAATGAGCAGTTCTTC. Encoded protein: CASSLSARGYNEQFF.

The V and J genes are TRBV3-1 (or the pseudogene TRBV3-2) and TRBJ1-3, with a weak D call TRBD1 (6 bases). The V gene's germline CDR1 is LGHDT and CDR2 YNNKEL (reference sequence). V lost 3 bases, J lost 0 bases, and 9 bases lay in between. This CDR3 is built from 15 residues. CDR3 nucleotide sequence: TGTGCCAGCAGCCAGGACAGCTACTCTGGAAACACCATATATTTT. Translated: CASSQDSYSGNTIYF.

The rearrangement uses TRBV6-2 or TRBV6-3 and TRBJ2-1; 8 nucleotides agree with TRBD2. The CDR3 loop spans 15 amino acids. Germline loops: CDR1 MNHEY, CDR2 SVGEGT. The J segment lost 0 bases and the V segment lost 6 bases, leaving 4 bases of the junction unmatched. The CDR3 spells CASSLAGISYNEQFF. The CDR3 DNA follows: TGTGCCAGCAGCTTAGCGGGGATCTCCTACAATGAGCAGTTCTTC.

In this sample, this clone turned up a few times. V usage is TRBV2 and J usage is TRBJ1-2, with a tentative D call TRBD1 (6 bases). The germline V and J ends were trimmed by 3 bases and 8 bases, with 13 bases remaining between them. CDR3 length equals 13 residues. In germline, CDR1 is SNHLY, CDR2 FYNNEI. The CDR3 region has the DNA TGTGCCAGCAGTGACAGACAGGTGGGAGGCTACACCTTC. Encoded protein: CASSDRQVGGYTF.

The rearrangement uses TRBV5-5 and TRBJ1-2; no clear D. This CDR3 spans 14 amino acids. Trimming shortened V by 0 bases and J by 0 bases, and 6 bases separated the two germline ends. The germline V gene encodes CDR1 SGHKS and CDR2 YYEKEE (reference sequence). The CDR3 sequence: CASSLDEANYGYTF. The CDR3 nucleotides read TGTGCCAGCAGCTTGGACGAGGCTAACTATGGCTACACCTTC.

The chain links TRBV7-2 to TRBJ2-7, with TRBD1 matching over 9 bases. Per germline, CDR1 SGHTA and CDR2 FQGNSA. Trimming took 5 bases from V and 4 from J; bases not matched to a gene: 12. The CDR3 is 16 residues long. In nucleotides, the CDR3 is TGTGCCAGCAGCGGCTTTAGGGGACAGGGTTTATACGAGCAGTACTTC. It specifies CASSGFRGQGLYEQYF.

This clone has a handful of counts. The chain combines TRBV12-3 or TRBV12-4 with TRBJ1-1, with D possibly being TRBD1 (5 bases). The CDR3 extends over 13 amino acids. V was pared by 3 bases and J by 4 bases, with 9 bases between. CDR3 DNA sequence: TGTGCCAGCAGTTTCACAGGTGGCACTGAAGCTTTCTTT. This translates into CASSFTGGTEAFF.

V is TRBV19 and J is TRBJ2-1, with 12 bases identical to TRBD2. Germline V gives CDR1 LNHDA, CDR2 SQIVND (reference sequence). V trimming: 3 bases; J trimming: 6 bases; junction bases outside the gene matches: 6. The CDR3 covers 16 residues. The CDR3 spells CASSIPGLAGSNEQFF. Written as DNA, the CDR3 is TGTGCCAGTAGTATCCCCGGACTAGCGGGGTCCAATGAGCAGTTCTTC.

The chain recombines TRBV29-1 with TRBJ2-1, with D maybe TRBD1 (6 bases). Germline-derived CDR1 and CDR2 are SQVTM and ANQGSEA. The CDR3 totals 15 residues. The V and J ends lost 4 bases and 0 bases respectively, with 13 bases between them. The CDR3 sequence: CSVAGALRSYNEQFF. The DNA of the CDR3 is TGCAGCGTTGCAGGGGCGCTTCGCTCCTACAATGAGCAGTTCTTC.

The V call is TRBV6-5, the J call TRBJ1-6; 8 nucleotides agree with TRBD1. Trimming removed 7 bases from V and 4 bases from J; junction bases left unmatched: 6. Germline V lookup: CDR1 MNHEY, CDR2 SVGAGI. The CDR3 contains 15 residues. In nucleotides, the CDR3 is TGTGCCAGCACCACAGGGGGGTTTTATAATTCACCCCTCCACTTT. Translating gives CASTTGGFYNSPLHF.

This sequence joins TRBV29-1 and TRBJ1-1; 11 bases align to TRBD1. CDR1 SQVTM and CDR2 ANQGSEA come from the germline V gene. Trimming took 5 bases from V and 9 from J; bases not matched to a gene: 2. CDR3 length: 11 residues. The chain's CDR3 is CSVRTGGQAFF. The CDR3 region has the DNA TGCAGCGTTCGGACAGGGGGCCAAGCTTTCTTT.

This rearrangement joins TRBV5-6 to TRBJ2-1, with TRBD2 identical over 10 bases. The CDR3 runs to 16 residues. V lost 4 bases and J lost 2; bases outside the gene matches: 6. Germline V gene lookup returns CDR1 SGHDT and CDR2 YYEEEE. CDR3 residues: CASSPFGLAAYNEQFF. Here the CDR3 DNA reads TGTGCCAGCAGCCCCTTCGGACTAGCGGCCTACAATGAGCAGTTCTTC.

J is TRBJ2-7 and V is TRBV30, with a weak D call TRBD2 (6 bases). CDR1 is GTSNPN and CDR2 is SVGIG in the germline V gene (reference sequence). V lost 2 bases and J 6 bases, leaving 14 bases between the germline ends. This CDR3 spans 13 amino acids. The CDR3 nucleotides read TGTGCCTGGAGTTATAACGGGAGAGCCGAGCAGTACTTC. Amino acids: CAWSYNGRAEQYF.

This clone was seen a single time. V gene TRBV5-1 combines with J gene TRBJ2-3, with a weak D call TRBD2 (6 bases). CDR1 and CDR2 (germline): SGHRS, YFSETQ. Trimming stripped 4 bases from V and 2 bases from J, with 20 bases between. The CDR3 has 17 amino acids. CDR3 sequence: CASSHGLRGENTDTQYF. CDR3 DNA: TGCGCCAGCAGCCACGGACTACGAGGGGAAAACACAGATACGCAGTATTTT.

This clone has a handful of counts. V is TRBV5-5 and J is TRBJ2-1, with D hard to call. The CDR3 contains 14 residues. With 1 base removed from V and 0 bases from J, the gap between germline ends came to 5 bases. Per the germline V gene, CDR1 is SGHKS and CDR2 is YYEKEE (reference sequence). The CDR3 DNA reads TGTGCCAGCAGCTTGTCGAGCTCCTACAATGAGCAGTTCTTC. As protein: CASSLSSSYNEQFF.